At least ten counts were recorded for the clone carrying this T cell receptor (beta chain). The data belong to a study of PD-L1 blockade in urothelial cancer. Germline V gene lookup returns CDR1 LGHNT and CDR2 FRNRAP. This CDR3 has 12 residues. V lost 4 bases, J lost 6 bases, and 7 bases lay in between. The time point was: pretreatment peripheral blood. TCR analog templates of synthetic origin were spiked into each PCR. Measured with immunoSEQ multiplex PCR; TCRdb has only the in-frame clones, and not every one. The sample has some 71,000 clones, around 85% seen once. This TCR derives from a middle-aged man with urothelial cancer. The chain joins TRBV12-5 to TRBJ2-1; D remains ambiguous. The starting material was PBMCs, obtained around atezolizumab (anti-PD-L1) treatment. This CDR3 reads CASGSPGNEQFF. CDR3 bases: TGTGCTAGTGGTTCCCCAGGCAATGAGCAGTTCTTC. Looking up the rest from reference TRBV12-5 and TRBJ2-1 gives the full variable domain: DARVTQTPRHKVTEMGQEVTMRCQPILGHNTVFWYRQTMMQGLELLAYFRNRAPLDDSGMPKDRFSAEMPDATLATLKIQPSEPRDSAVYFCASGSPGNEQFFGPGTRLTVL.